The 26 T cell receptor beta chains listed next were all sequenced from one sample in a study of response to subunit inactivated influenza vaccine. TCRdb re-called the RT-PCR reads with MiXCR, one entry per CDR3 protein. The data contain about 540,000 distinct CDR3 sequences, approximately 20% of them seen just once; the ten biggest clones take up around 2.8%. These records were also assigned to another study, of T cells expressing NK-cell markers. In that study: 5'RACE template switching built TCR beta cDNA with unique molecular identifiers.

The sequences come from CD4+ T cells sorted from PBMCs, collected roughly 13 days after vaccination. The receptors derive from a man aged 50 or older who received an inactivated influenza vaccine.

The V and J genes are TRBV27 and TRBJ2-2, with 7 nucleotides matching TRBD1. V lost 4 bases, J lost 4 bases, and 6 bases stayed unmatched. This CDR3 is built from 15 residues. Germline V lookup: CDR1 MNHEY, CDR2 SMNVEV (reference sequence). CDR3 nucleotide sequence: TGTGCCAGCAGTTCCGGACAGGTGATCACCGGGGAGCTGTTTTTT. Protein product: CASSSGQVITGELFF.

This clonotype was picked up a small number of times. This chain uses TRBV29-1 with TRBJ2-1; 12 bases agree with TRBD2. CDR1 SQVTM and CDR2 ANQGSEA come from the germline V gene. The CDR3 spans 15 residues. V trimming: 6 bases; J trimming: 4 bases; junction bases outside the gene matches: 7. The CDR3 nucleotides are TGCAGCGTCGTACCGACTAGCGGGGGTTACAATGAGCAGTTCTTC. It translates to CSVVPTSGGYNEQFF.

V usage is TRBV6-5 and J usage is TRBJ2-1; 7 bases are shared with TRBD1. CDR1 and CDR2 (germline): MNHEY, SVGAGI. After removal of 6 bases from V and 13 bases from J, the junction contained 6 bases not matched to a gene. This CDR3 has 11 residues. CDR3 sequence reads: CASSEGTAQFF. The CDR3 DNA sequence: TGTGCCAGCAGCGAAGGGACAGCCCAGTTCTTC.

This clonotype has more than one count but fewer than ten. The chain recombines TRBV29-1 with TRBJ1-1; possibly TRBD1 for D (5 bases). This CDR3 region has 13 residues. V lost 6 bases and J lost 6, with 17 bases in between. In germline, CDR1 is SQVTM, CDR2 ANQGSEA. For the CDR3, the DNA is TGCAGCGTAGGGGCAAGATGGGACCCTGAAGCTTTCTTT. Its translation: CSVGARWDPEAFF. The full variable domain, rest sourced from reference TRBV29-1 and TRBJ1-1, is SAVISQKPSRDICQRGTSLTIQCQVDSQVTMMFWYRQQPGQSLTLIATANQGSEATYESGFVIDKFPISRPNLTFSTLTVSNMSPEDSSIYLCSVGARWDPEAFFGQGTRLTVV.

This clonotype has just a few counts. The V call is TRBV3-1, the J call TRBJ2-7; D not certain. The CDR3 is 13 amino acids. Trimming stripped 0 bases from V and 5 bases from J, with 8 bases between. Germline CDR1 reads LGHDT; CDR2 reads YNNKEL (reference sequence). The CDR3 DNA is TGTGCCAGCAGCCAAGATGCCCAAAACGAGCAGTACTTC. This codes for CASSQDAQNEQYF.

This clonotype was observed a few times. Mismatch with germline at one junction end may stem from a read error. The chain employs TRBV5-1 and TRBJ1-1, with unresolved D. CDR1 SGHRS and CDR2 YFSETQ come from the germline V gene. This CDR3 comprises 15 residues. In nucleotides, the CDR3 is TGCGCCAGCAGCTTGTCCGACGGGAGGAACGCTGAAGCTTTCTTT. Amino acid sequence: CASSLSDGRNAEAFF. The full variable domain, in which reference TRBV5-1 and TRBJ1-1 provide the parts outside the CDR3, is KAGVTQTPRYLIKTRGQQVTLSCSPISGHRSVSWYQQTPGQGLQFLFEYFSETQRNKGNFPGRFSGRQFSNSRSEMNVSTLELGDSALYLCASSLSDGRNAEAFFGQGTRLTVV.

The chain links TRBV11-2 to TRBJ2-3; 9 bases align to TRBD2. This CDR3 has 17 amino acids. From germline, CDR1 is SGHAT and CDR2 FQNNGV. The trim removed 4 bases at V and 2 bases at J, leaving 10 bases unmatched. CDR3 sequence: CASSSKPAGGLTDTQYF. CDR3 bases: TGTGCCAGCAGCTCGAAACCAGCGGGAGGACTCACAGATACGCAGTATTTT.

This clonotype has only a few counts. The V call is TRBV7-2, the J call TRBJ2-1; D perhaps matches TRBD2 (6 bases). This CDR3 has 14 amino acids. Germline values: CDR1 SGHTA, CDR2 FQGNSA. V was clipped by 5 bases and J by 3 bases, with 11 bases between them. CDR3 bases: TGTGCCAGCAGCCCCAGAGCGGGCTACAATGAGCAGTTCTTC. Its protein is CASSPRAGYNEQFF. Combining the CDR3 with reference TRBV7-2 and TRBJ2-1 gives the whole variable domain GAGVSQSPSNKVTEKGKDVELRCDPISGHTALYWYRQSLGQGLEFLIYFQGNSAPDKSGLPSDRFSAERTGGSVSTLTIQRTQQEDSAVYLCASSPRAGYNEQFFGPGTRLTVL.

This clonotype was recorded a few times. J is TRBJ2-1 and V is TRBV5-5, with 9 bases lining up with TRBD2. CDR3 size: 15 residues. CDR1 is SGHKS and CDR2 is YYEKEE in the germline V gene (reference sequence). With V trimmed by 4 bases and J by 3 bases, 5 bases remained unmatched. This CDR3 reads CASSRLAGIYNEQFF. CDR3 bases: TGTGCCAGCAGCCGTCTAGCGGGGATCTACAATGAGCAGTTCTTC.

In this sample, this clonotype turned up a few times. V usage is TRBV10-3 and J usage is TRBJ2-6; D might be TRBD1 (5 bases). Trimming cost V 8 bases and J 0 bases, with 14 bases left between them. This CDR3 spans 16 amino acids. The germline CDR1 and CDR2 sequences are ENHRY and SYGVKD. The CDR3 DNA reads TGTGCCATCGCCGAGACAGCCTCCTCTGGGGCCAACGTCCTGACTTTC. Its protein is CAIAETASSGANVLTF.

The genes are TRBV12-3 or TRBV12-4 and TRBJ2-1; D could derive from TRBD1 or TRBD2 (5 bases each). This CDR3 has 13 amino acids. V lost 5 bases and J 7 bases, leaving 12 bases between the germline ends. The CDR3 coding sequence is TGTGCCAGCAGTCTCGGGACCGAGAATGAGCAGTTCTTC. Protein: CASSLGTENEQFF.

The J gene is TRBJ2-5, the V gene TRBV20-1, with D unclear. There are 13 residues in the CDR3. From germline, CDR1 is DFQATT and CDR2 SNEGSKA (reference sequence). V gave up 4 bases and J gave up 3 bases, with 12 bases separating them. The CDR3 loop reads CSAMRTEKETQYF. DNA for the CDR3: TGCAGTGCTATGCGTACGGAGAAAGAGACCCAGTACTTC.

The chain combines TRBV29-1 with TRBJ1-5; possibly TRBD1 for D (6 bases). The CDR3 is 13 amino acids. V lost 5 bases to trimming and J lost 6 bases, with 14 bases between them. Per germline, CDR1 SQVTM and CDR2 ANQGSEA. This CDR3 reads CSVSLGGGQPQHF. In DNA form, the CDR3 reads TGCAGCGTTTCCCTGGGGGGCGGTCAGCCCCAGCATTTT.

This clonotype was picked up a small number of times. The CDR3 DNA reads as TGTGCCAGCAGCCGGGGACGGGAAGAAGCTTTCTTT. Amino acids: CASSRGREEAFF. J is TRBJ1-1 and V is TRBV12-3 or TRBV12-4; maybe TRBD1 (5 bases). With 6 bases removed from V and 8 bases from J, the gap between germline ends came to 13 bases. The CDR3 is 12 amino acids.

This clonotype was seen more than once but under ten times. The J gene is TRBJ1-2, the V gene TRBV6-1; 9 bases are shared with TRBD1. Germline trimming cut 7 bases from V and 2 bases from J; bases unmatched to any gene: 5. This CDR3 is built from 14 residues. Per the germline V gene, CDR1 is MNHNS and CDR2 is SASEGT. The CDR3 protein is CASNQQGANYGYTF. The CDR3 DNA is TGTGCCAGCAACCAACAGGGGGCGAACTATGGCTACACCTTC.

CDR3 coding DNA: TGCAGTGCTAGAGGAGGACTAGCGGAGGGCACAGATACGCAGTATTTT. This gives the protein CSARGGLAEGTDTQYF. This chain links TRBV20-1 with TRBJ2-3; 10 bases match TRBD2. The CDR3 runs 16 residues. V lost 1 base and J lost 1; bases outside the gene matches: 5. CDR1 DFQATT and CDR2 SNEGSKA come from the germline V gene (reference sequence).

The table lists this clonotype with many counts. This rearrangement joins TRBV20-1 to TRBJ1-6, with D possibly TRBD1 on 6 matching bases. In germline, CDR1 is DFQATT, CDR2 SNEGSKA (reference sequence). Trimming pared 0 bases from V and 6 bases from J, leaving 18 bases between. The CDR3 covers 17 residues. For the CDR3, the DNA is TGCAGTGCTAGAGATCTACAGGGACTATCTCTTAATTCACCCCTCCACTTT. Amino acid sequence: CSARDLQGLSLNSPLHF.

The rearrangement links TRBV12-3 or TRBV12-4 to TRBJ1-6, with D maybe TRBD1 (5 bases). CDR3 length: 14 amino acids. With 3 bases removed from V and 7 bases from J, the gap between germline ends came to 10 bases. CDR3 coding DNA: TGTGCCAGCAGTTTGCGACAGTCAAATTCACCCCTCCACTTT. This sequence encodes CASSLRQSNSPLHF.

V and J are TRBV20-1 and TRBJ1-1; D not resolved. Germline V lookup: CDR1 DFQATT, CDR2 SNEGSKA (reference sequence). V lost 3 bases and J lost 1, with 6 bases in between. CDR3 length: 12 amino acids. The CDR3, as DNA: TGCAGTGCTAGGCCAGGGAACACTGAAGCTTTCTTT. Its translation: CSARPGNTEAFF.

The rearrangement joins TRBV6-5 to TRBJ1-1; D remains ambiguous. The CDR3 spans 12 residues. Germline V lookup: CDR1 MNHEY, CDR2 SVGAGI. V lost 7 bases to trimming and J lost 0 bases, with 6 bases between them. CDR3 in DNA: TGTGCCAGCATCGCCCTGAACACTGAAGCTTTCTTT. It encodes CASIALNTEAFF.

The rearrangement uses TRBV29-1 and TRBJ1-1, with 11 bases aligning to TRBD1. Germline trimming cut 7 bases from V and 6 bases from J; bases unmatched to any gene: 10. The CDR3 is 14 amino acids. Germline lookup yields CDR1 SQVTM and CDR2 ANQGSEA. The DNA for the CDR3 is TGCAGCGCGGGACAGGGGGTAAGAAACGCTGAAGCTTTCTTT. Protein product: CSAGQGVRNAEAFF.

CDR3 in amino acids: CASRRGEATDTQYF. The CDR3 coding sequence is TGTGCCAGCAGGAGGGGGGAGGCCACAGATACGCAGTATTTT. V usage is TRBV9 and J usage is TRBJ2-3, with D perhaps assigned TRBD1 or TRBD2 (6 bases each). The length of the CDR3 is 14 residues. From germline, CDR1 is SGDLS and CDR2 YYNGEE. The germline V and J ends were trimmed by 5 bases and 2 bases, with 12 bases remaining between them.

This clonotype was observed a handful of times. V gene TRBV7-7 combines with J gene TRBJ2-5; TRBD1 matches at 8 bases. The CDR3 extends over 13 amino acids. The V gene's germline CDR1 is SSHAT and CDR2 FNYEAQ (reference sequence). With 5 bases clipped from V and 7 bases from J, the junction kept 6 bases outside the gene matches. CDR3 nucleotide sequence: TGTGCCAGCAGCCAGGACAGGGCCGGGACCCAGTACTTC. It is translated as CASSQDRAGTQYF.

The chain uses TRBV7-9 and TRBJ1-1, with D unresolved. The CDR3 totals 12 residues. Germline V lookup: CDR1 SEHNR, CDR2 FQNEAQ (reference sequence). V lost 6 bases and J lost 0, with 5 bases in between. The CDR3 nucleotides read TGTGCCAGCAGTGGGATGAACACTGAAGCTTTCTTT. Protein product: CASSGMNTEAFF.

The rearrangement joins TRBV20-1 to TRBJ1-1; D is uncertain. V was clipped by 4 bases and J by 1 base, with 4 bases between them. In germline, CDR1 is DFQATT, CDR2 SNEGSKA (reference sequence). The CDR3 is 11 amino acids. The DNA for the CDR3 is TGCAGTGCTATCCAGAACACTGAAGCTTTCTTT. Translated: CSAIQNTEAFF.

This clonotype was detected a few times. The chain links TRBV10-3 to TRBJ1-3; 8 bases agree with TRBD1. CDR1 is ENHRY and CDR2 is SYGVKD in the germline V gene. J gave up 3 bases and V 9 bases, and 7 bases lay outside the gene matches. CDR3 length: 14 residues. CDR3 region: CAMRTGSRGNTIYF. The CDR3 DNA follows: TGTGCCATGAGGACAGGGTCTCGTGGAAACACCATATATTTT.